This entry is about one T cell receptor beta chain. The antigen is undetermined. Per germline, CDR1 SQVTM and CDR2 ANQGSEA. CDR3 length equals 13 residues. The data were taken from a study of CXCR3-negative and CXCR3-positive naive CD8 T cells. Regarding the study as a whole: Naive CXCR3-negative and CXCR3-positive cells had similar TRBV-TRBJ usage; memory differed.

5' RACE that incorporated UMI labels was used to prepare the TRB cDNA libraries. TCRdb reworked the 5' RACE reads into one entry per CDR3 protein, no DNA. Here the sample table reports about 92,000 distinct CDR3 sequences. This chain connects TRBV29-1 to TRBJ2-7; TCRdb selects TRBD1, and the lack of DNA leaves this call unchecked. Sequences were obtained from naive CXCR3- CD8+ T cells from blood. Sample subset: CD45RO-CCR7+CD27+CD95- naive CD8+ T cells lacking CXCR3 (TNR3-). This TCR derives from a human donor in good health. Some clones in this sample may be carry-over from other donors' samples. The chain's CDR3 is CSVVWAGGYEQYF.